The source of this T cell receptor (beta chain) is a study of blood T cell repertoires in COVID-19. The wider study: Italy, Spain and the United States were the sources of the convalescent and acute COVID-19 samples.

V lost 5 bases and J lost 8, with 7 bases in between. From germline, CDR1 is SEHNR and CDR2 FQNEAQ (reference sequence). This CDR3 region has 12 residues. Those enrolled, adults aged roughly 18 to 90 years, came from around 25 US areas. Participants classified as exposed had met a COVID-19 case within 2 weeks before study entry. Original handling: From reference gene primer amplification, estimates of nucleated cell counts were derived. TCRdb's table, derived via immunoSEQ multiplex PCR, lists solely in-frame clones and lacks some. V, J and clone size were drawn from that table, and D and trimming were deduced from the DNA. The sample lists 200,000 to 250,000 clones; nearly 90% were seen once.

The J gene is TRBJ1-6, the V gene TRBV7-9; D unresolved. Sequencing was carried out using PBMCs or T cells enriched from blood (not recorded which). The receptor was derived from a man aged 25-40 years who had been exposed to COVID-19. This CDR3 reads CASSVSHSPLHF. The CDR3 DNA is TGTGCCAGCAGCGTCTCCCATTCACCCCTCCACTTT.